The 26 T cell receptor beta chains listed next were all sequenced from one sample in a study of radiation and T cells in renal cell carcinoma. Sequencing used immunoSEQ multiplex PCR; TCRdb keeps in-frame clones, though not all of them. The repertoire holds approximately 83,000 clones, with around four fifths as singletons. Indicated time point: blood 4 weeks post-SBRT, at nephrectomy. Treatment: 15 Gy SBRT to primary tumor, nephrectomy 4 weeks later. The material sequenced was blood, taken from a patient whose treatment included radiotherapy and nephrectomy. The receptors originated from a man aged 45-60 years with renal cell carcinoma.

This sequence joins TRBV4-2 and TRBJ2-1; 11 bases fit TRBD2. This CDR3 has 15 amino acids. Germline CDR1 is LGHNA and CDR2 is YNFKEQ. The J segment lost 4 bases and the V segment lost 4 bases, leaving 3 bases of the junction unmatched. The CDR3 DNA sequence: TGTGCCAGCAGCCGGGGGACTAGCGGATACAATGAGCAGTTCTTC. Amino acids: CASSRGTSGYNEQFF.

The gene calls are TRBV6-1 and TRBJ1-2, with TRBD1 identical over 7 bases. In germline, CDR1 is MNHNS, CDR2 SASEGT. The CDR3 length is 15 residues. The J segment lost 8 bases and the V segment lost 8 bases, leaving 17 bases of the junction unmatched. The CDR3 bases are TGTGCCAGCCCCAACCCCATGACAGGGTCCCCCGGCTACACCTTC. Protein sequence: CASPNPMTGSPGYTF.

This clone was seen a handful of times. This sequence joins TRBV30 and TRBJ1-4; unclear D gene. Per germline, CDR1 GTSNPN and CDR2 SVGIG (reference sequence). The V end was cut by 5 bases, the J end by 5 bases, with 9 bases between. CDR3 length: 12 amino acids. The chain's CDR3 is CAWFWGNEKLFF. The DNA of the CDR3 is TGTGCCTGGTTTTGGGGAAATGAAAAACTGTTTTTT.

This clone showed up many times. The J gene is TRBJ1-1, the V gene TRBV5-1, with a tentative D call TRBD1 (5 bases). Trimming left V 4 bases short and J 3 bases short, with 10 bases between. Germline lookup yields CDR1 SGHRS and CDR2 YFSETQ. The CDR3 runs 13 residues. The CDR3 reads CASSQDTYTEAFF. Here the CDR3 DNA reads TGCGCCAGCAGCCAGGACACGTACACTGAAGCTTTCTTT.

The count of this clone is one. This chain connects TRBV19 to TRBJ2-7; 7 nucleotides agree with TRBD1. The CDR3 runs 12 residues. Trimming removed 10 bases from V and 2 bases from J; junction bases left unmatched: 5. CDR1 and CDR2 from the germline V gene are LNHDA and SQIVND (reference sequence). The CDR3 coding sequence is TGTGCCACAGGACAGGCCCCCTACGAGCAGTACTTC. This translates into CATGQAPYEQYF.

This chain connects TRBV4-3 to TRBJ2-2, with 8 bases lining up with TRBD1. Trimming cost V 1 base and J 0 bases; bases outside gene matches: 1. CDR3 length equals 16 residues. CDR1 and CDR2 from the germline V gene are LGHNA and YSLEER. The CDR3 sequence: CASSQGTGTNTGELFF. CDR3 nucleotides: TGCGCCAGCAGCCAAGGGACAGGGACGAACACCGGGGAGCTGTTTTTT.

This chain uses TRBV4-1 with TRBJ2-7; D is perhaps TRBD1 (5 bases). The CDR3 runs to 15 residues. V lost 1 base to trimming and J lost 4 bases, with 14 bases between them. The V gene's germline CDR1 is MGHRA and CDR2 YSYEKL. The CDR3, as DNA: TGCGCCAGCAGCCAAGGACAGACCCCCTCTTACGAGCAGTACTTC. Its translation: CASSQGQTPSYEQYF.

This sequence joins TRBV19 and TRBJ2-5, with 8 bases lining up with TRBD1. The germline CDR1 and CDR2 sequences are LNHDA and SQIVND (reference sequence). The junction had 6 bases not matched to a gene; V was cut back by 4 bases and J by 5 bases. The CDR3 totals 14 residues. Here the CDR3 DNA reads TGTGCCAGTAGTACCGGACAGGGCTGGGAGACCCAGTACTTC. It specifies CASSTGQGWETQYF.

This sequence joins TRBV6-5 and TRBJ2-5; D is unresolved. The length of the CDR3 is 13 residues. V lost 6 bases, J lost 5 bases, and 13 bases lay in between. The germline CDR1 and CDR2 sequences are MNHEY and SVGAGI. CDR3 sequence: CASSHSFTETQYF. In DNA form, the CDR3 reads TGTGCCAGCAGCCACAGTTTCACGGAGACCCAGTACTTC.

This clone has only one observation. V and J are TRBV2 and TRBJ2-6, with D possibly being TRBD2 (5 bases). There are 15 residues in the CDR3. Trimming shortened V by 5 bases and J by 3 bases, and 11 bases separated the two germline ends. Looked up from germline, CDR1 is SNHLY and CDR2 is FYNNEI. The CDR3 sequence is CASSTEGFGANVLTF. As DNA, the CDR3 is TGTGCCAGCAGTACCGAGGGCTTTGGGGCCAACGTCCTGACTTTC. Full variable domain (rest looked up from reference TRBV2 and TRBJ2-6): EPEVTQTPSHQVTQMGQEVILRCVPISNHLYFYWYRQILGQKVEFLVSFYNNEISEKSEIFDDQFSVERPDGSNFTLKIRSTKLEDSAMYFCASSTEGFGANVLTFGAGSRLTVL.

V gene TRBV27 combines with J gene TRBJ1-2; TRBD1 matches at 8 bases. J gave up 2 bases and V 6 bases, and 11 bases lay outside the gene matches. Germline values: CDR1 MNHEY, CDR2 SMNVEV (reference sequence). The CDR3 sequence is 16 residues long. CDR3 loop: CASSLSPDRVNYGYTF. CDR3 in DNA: TGTGCCAGCAGCCTTTCTCCGGACAGGGTAAACTATGGCTACACCTTC.

The rearrangement uses TRBV11-2 and TRBJ2-1; TRBD2 matches 11 bases. The J segment lost 9 bases and the V segment lost 7 bases, leaving 8 bases of the junction unmatched. The CDR3 is 14 residues long. CDR1 is SGHAT, CDR2 FQNNGV, per germline. CDR3 region: CASTTQTSGVEQFF. The CDR3 region has the DNA TGTGCCAGCACCACCCAGACTAGCGGGGTTGAGCAGTTCTTC.

The chain is built from TRBV4-1 and TRBJ1-4, with D perhaps matching TRBD1 (5 bases). V shed 1 base and J shed 7 bases, with 13 bases lying between them. The CDR3 totals 15 residues. Germline loops: CDR1 MGHRA, CDR2 YSYEKL. CDR3 protein: CASSQGSGSSEKLFF. CDR3 coding DNA: TGCGCCAGCAGCCAAGGGTCAGGGTCAAGTGAAAAACTGTTTTTT.

The chain carries TRBV4-2 and TRBJ2-5; 9 positions agree with TRBD2. There are 15 residues in the CDR3. Losses at the gene ends were 0 bases for V and 6 bases for J; bases not matched to a gene: 5. From germline, CDR1 is LGHNA and CDR2 YNFKEQ. CDR3 protein: CASSQDAGGPQTQYF. The CDR3 region has the DNA TGTGCCAGCAGCCAAGATGCGGGAGGGCCGCAGACCCAGTACTTC.

The chain uses TRBV4-2 and TRBJ2-3; 12 bases are a match to TRBD2. Germline assignment: CDR1 LGHNA and CDR2 YNFKEQ. V trimming: 0 bases; J trimming: 2 bases; junction bases outside the gene matches: 3. The CDR3 extends over 17 amino acids. CDR3 loop: CASSQDTSGGYTDTQYF. CDR3 coding DNA: TGTGCCAGCAGCCAAGATACTAGCGGGGGGTACACAGATACGCAGTATTTT.

This clone was observed a handful of times. The chain employs TRBV15 and TRBJ1-1, with D maybe TRBD1 (6 bases). V shed 0 bases and J shed 5 bases, with 10 bases lying between them. The CDR3 sequence is 14 residues long. Per the germline V gene, CDR1 is LNHNV and CDR2 is YYDKDF (reference sequence). The CDR3 protein is CATSRDRGRTEAFF. The CDR3 DNA is TGTGCCACCAGCAGAGACAGGGGACGAACTGAAGCTTTCTTT.

This chain joins TRBV9 and TRBJ1-2; perhaps TRBD1 as D (6 bases). V dropped 0 bases and J dropped 4 bases, with 13 bases sitting between them. The CDR3 totals 15 residues. CDR1 is SGDLS, CDR2 YYNGEE, per germline. Here the CDR3 reads CASSVAGANFYGYTF. CDR3 nucleotide sequence: TGTGCCAGCAGCGTAGCGGGGGCGAACTTCTATGGCTACACCTTC. Combining the CDR3 with reference TRBV9 and TRBJ1-2 gives the whole variable domain DSGVTQTPKHLITATGQRVTLRCSPRSGDLSVYWYQQSLDQGLQFLIQYYNGEERAKGNILERFSAQQFPDLHSELNLSSLELGDSALYFCASSVAGANFYGYTFGSGTRLTVV.

The rearrangement uses TRBV5-5 and TRBJ2-5, with 8 bases lining up with TRBD1. From germline, CDR1 is SGHKS and CDR2 YYEKEE (reference sequence). CDR3 size: 14 residues. Trimming removed 4 bases from V and 5 bases from J; junction bases left unmatched: 7. CDR3 nucleotide sequence: TGTGCCAGCAGCCTCGCGACAGGGGAGGAGACCCAGTACTTC. Translation gives CASSLATGEETQYF.

The chain combines TRBV7-8 with TRBJ2-7; perhaps TRBD2 as D (6 bases). V lost 5 bases and J lost 5, with 19 bases in between. Per the germline V gene, CDR1 is SGHVS and CDR2 is FQNEAQ. The CDR3 length is 15 residues. This CDR3 reads CASSLGGVVGNEQYF. CDR3 nucleotides: TGTGCCAGCAGCCTGGGGGGTGTGGTTGGAAACGAGCAGTACTTC.

The chain links TRBV5-4 to TRBJ2-1; D may correspond to TRBD1 or TRBD2 (5 bases each). Germline V gene lookup returns CDR1 SGHNT and CDR2 YYREEE (reference sequence). The length of the CDR3 is 16 residues. V lost 2 bases, J lost 0 bases, and 12 bases lay in between. This CDR3 reads CASSFGDDSSYNEQFF. CDR3 nucleotide sequence: TGTGCCAGCAGCTTCGGGGACGACAGCTCCTACAATGAGCAGTTCTTC.

CDR3 in amino acids: CAWQTENNQPQHF. The CDR3 region has the DNA TGTGCCTGGCAGACAGAGAACAATCAGCCCCAGCATTTT. The rearrangement links TRBV30 to TRBJ1-5; D perhaps matches TRBD1 (5 bases). V was shortened by 5 bases and J by 3 bases, with 11 bases between the two germline ends. The CDR3 runs to 13 residues. Germline V gene lookup returns CDR1 GTSNPN and CDR2 SVGIG (reference sequence).

The rearrangement joins TRBV7-8 to TRBJ2-2, with TRBD2 matching over 8 bases. J lost 5 bases, V lost 0 bases, and 2 bases had no gene match. The CDR3 is 15 residues long. The germline gives CDR1 SGHVS, CDR2 FQNEAQ. The CDR3 coding sequence is TGTGCCAGCAGCTTAGCTAGCGGGGTAACCGGGGAGCTGTTTTTT. This codes for CASSLASGVTGELFF.

The rearrangement joins TRBV20-1 to TRBJ1-1; D may be TRBD1 (6 bases). The CDR3 is made up of 11 amino acids. Germline V CDR1 and CDR2: DFQATT, SNEGSKA (reference sequence). V dropped 5 bases and J dropped 10 bases, with 14 bases sitting between them. The CDR3 reads CSAYPGDRAFF. The CDR3 DNA sequence: TGCAGTGCTTACCCAGGGGATAGAGCTTTCTTT.

The chain joins TRBV2 to TRBJ2-2; 7 positions agree with TRBD1. The ends lost 0 bases at V and 4 bases at J; junction bases unmatched: 14. The CDR3 totals 19 residues. Germline values: CDR1 SNHLY, CDR2 FYNNEI. The CDR3 sequence: CASSEALGDSGWGTGELFF. The CDR3 DNA is TGTGCCAGCAGTGAAGCCCTGGGGGACAGTGGATGGGGCACCGGGGAGCTGTTTTTT.

The rearrangement joins TRBV29-1 to TRBJ2-1; 10 bases agree with TRBD2. Germline CDR1 and CDR2: SQVTM and ANQGSEA. With 4 bases clipped from V and 4 bases from J, the junction kept 4 bases outside the gene matches. There are 14 residues in the CDR3. This CDR3 reads CSVGATSGYNEQFF. The DNA of the CDR3 is TGCAGCGTTGGAGCGACTAGCGGGTACAATGAGCAGTTCTTC.

This sequence joins TRBV4-2 and TRBJ1-3; tentative D call: TRBD1 (5 bases). The length of the CDR3 is 16 residues. V lost 0 bases and J lost 4, with 13 bases in between. The germline CDR1 and CDR2 sequences are LGHNA and YNFKEQ. The CDR3 bases are TGTGCCAGCAGCCAAGATCTGTGGGGGGACGGAAACACCATATATTTT. This translates into CASSQDLWGDGNTIYF.